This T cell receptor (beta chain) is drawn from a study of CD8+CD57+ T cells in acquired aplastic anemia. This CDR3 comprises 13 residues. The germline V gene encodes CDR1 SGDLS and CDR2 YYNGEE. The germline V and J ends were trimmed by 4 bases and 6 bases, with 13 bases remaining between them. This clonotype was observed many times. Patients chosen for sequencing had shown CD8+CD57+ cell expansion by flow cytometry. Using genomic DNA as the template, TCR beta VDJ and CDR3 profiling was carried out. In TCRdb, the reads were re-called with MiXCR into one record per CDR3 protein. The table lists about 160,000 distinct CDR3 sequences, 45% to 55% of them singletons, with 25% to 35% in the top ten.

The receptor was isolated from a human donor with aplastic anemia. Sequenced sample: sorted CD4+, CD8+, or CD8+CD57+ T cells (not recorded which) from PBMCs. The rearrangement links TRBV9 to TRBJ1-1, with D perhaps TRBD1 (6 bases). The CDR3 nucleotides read TGTGCCAGCAGCAGAGCAGGACAGCCTGAAGCTTTCTTT. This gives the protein CASSRAGQPEAFF.